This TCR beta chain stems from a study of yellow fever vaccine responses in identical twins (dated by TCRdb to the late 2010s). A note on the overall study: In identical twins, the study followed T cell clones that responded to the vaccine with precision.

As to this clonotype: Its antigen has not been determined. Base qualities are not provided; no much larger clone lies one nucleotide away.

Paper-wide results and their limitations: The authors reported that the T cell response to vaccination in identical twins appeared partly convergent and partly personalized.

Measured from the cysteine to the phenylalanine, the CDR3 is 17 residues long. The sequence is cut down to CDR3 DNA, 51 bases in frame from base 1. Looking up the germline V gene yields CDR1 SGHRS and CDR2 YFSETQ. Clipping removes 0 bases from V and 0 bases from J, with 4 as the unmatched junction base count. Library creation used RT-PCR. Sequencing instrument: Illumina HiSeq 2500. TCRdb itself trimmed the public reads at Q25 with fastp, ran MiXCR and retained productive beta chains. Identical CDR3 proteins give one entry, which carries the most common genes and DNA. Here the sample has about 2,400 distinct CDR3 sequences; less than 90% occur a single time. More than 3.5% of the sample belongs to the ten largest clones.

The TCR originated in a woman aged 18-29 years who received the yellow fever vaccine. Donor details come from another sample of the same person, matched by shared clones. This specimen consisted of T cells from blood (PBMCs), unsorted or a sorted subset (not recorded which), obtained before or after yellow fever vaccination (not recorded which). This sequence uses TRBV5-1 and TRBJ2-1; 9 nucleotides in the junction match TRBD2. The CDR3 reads CASSLGGSGSSYNEQFF. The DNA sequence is TGCGCCAGCAGCTTGGGGGGTAGCGGGAGCTCCTACAATGAGCAGTTCTTC.